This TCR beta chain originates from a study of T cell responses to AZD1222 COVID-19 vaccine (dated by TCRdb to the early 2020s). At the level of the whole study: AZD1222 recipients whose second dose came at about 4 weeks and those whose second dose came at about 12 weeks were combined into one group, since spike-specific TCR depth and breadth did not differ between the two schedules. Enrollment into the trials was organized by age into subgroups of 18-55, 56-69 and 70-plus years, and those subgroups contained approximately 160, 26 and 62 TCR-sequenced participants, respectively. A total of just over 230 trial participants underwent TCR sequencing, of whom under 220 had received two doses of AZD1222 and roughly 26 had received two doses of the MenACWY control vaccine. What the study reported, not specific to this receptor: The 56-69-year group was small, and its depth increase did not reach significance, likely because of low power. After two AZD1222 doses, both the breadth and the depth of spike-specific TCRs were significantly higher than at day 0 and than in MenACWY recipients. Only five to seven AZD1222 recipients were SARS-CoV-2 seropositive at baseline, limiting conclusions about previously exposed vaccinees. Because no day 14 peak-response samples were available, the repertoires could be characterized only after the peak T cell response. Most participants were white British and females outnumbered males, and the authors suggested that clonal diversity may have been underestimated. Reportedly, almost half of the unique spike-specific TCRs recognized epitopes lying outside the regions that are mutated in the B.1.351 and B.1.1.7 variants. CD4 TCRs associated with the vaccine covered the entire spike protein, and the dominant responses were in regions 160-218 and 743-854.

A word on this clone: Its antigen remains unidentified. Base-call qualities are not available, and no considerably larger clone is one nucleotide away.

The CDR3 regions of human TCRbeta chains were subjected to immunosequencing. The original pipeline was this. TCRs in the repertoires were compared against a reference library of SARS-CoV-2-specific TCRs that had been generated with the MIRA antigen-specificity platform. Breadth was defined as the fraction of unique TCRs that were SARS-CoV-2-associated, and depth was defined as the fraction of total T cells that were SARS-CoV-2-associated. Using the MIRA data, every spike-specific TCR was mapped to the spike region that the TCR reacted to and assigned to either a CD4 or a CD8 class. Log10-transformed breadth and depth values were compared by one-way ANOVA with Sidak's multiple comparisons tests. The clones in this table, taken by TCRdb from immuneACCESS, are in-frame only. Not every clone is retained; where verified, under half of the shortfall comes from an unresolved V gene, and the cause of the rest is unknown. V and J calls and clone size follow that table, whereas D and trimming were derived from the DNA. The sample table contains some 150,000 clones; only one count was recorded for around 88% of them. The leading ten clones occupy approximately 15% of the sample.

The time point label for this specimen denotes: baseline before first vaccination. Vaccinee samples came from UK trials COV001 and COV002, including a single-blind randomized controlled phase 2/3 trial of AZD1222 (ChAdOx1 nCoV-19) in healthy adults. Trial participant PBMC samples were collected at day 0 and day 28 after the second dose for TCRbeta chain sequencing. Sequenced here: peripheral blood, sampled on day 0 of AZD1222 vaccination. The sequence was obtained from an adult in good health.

The CDR3: CASSPATGVQPQHF. At the DNA level, the sequence is TGTGCCAGCAGCCCAGCCACAGGGGTTCAGCCCCAGCATTTT. This chain joins TRBV9 to TRBJ1-5, and TRBD1 aligns with 7 junction nucleotides. From cysteine to phenylalanine, the CDR3 is 14 amino acids long. The retained sequence is limited to the CDR3, 42 bases, with the frame set at the first base. CDR1 and CDR2, looked up from the germline V gene, are SGDLS and YYNGEE. V trim: 4 bases; J trim: 6 bases; unmatched bases: 7.